This T cell receptor beta chain comes out of a study of human T cells and chemical hapten exposure. In the study overall: Patches that contained 0.01% DPC were applied to the upper back and read at 6 days.

Time point here: pre-sensitization, week 0. As to treatment: therapeutic diphenylcyclopropenone sensitization with weekly scalp DPC. Trimming took off 4 bases at V and 4 bases at J, with 21 bases between the two ends. Germline-derived CDR1 and CDR2 are SGHRS and YFSETQ. CDR3 size: 16 residues. This clonotype was seen a handful of times. Its specificity is not known. General study findings and limits: With DPC sensitization, TCRs exceeding 1 in 1000 frequency showed no change.

Unique molecular identifiers were attached to individual cDNA molecules within the library. MiXCR, run by TCRdb on the RACE reads, gives a single entry per CDR3 protein. The table lists over 300,000 distinct CDR3 sequences, about 5.1% of them singletons. V gene TRBV5-1 combines with J gene TRBJ2-7; TRBD2 might be the D (7 bases). The receptor comes from a woman between 50 and 59 years old with alopecia areata. Some clones in this sample may be carry-over from other donors' samples. This specimen consisted of whole blood, obtained in connection with sensitization to the hapten diphenylcyclopropenone (DPC). The CDR3 is CASSPGASGRGYEQYF. The CDR3 coding sequence is TGCGCCAGCAGCCCGGGTGCTAGCGGAAGGGGGTACGAGCAGTACTTC.